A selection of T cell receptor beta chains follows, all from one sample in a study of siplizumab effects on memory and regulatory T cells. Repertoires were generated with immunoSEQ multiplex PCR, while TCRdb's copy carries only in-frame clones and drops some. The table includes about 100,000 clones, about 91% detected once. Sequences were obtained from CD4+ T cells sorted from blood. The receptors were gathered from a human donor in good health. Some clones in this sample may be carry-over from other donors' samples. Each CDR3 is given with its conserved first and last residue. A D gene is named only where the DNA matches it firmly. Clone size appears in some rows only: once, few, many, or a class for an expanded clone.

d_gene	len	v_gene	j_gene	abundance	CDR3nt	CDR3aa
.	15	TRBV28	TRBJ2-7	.	TGTGCCAGCAGAGATACCGGGACAATAGGCTACGAGCAGTACTTC	CASRDTGTIGYEQYF
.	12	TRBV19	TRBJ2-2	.	TGTGCCGCTAATCGAGGCACCGGGGAGCTGTTTTTT	CAANRGTGELFF
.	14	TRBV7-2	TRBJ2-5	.	TGTGCCAGCAGCTTAGACCAGGGTAGGGAGACCCAGTACTTC	CASSLDQGRETQYF
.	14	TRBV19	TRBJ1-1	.	TGTGCCAGTAGTCCACAGACTTTGAACACTGAAGCTTTCTTT	CASSPQTLNTEAFF
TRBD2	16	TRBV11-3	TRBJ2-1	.	TGTGCCAGCAGCCAACTAGCGGGGAGCTCCTACAATGAGCAGTTCTTC	CASSQLAGSSYNEQFF
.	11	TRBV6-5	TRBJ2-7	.	TGTGCCAGCAAAAGGGCCGACGAGCAGTACTTC	CASKRADEQYF
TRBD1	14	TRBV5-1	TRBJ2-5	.	TGCGCCAGCAGCTTGTCAGGGGGTAGAGAGACCCAGTACTTC	CASSLSGGRETQYF
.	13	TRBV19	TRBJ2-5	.	TGTGCCAGTGGGGGGATCGGTTGGGAGACCCAGTACTTC	CASGGIGWETQYF
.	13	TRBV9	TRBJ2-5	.	TGTGCCAGCAGCCCAATATCAGGGACGTCCCAGTACTTC	CASSPISGTSQYF
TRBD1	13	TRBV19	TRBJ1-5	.	TGTGCCAGTAAGGACAGGGACAATCAGCCCCAGCATTTT	CASKDRDNQPQHF
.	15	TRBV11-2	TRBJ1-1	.	TGTGCCAGCAGCTTAGACAGGGGTCGTTACACTGAAGCTTTCTTT	CASSLDRGRYTEAFF
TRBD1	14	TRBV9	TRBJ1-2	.	TGTGCCAGCAGCGTAGGCAGGGGGAGCTATGGCTACACCTTC	CASSVGRGSYGYTF
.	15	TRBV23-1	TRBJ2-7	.	TGCGCCAGCAGTCAATCTTACAGGGACACCTACGAGCAGTACTTC	CASSQSYRDTYEQYF
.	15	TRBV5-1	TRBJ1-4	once	TGCGCCAGCAGCTCGATCAGGGGAGTTAATGAAAAACTGTTTTTT	CASSSIRGVNEKLFF